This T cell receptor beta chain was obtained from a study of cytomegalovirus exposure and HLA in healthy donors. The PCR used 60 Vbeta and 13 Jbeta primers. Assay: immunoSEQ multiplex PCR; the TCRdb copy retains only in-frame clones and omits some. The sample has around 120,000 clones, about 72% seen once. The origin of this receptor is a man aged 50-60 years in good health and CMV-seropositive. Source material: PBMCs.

CDR3 protein: CASSPHFSTGELFF. CDR3 bases: TGTGCCAGTAGTCCACATTTCAGTACCGGGGAGCTGTTTTTT. The chain couples TRBV19 to TRBJ2-2; D is ambiguous. CDR1 and CDR2 (germline): LNHDA, SQIVND (reference sequence). Trimming pared 5 bases from V and 5 bases from J, leaving 12 bases between. The CDR3 sequence is 14 residues long.